This T cell receptor (beta chain) derives from a study of OX40 agonist ivuxolimab in advanced cancers. Study as a whole: The study enrolled dose-escalation patients with hepatocellular carcinoma, melanoma, renal cell or head and neck cancer.

Profiling relied on immunoSEQ multiplex PCR, and the TCRdb table lists in-frame clones only, not all of them. Here the sample spans some 74,000 clones, 75% to 95% being singletons. In the case of this clone: Antigen unknown.

Findings and limits, study-wide: At 0.1 to 3.0 mg/kg and by week 6, clonal expansion occurred in CD4+ and CD8+ blood T cells. No antigen was identified for the clonally expanded peripheral T cells.

Germline values: CDR1 GTSNPN, CDR2 SVGIG (reference sequence). V lost 8 bases and J lost 2; bases outside the gene matches: 23. The CDR3 contains 19 residues. The chain couples TRBV30 to TRBJ2-3, with 9 positions matching TRBD1. The sequencing used CD4+ or CD8+ T cells sorted from blood, collected in a trial of the OX40 agonist ivuxolimab. This receptor was taken from an adult with an advanced solid tumor such as melanoma, head and neck, liver or kidney cancer. In nucleotides, the CDR3 is TGTGCCCGGCGTGGGGGGCCGGGACAGGGAGAGGGCCACACAGATACGCAGTATTTT. Translated: CARRGGPGQGEGHTDTQYF.